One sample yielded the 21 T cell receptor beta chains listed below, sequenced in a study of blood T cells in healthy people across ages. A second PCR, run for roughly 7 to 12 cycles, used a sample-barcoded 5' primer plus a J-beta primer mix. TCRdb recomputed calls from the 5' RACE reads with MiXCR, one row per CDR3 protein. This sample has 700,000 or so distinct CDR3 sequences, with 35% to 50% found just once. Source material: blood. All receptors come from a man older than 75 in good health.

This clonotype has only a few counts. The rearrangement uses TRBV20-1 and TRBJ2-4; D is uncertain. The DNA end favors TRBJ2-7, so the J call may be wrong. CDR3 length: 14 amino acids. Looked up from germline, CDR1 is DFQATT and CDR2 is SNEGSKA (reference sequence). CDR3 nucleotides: TGCAGTGCTAGGGAGCCTTATGGTGGCTACGAGCAGTACTTC. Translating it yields CSAREPYGGYEQYF.

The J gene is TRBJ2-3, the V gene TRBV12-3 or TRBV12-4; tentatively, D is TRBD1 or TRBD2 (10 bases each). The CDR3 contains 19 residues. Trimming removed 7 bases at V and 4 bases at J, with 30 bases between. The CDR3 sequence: CASKSRTGGVSGRADTQYF. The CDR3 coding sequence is TGTGCCAGCAAGTCCCGGACAGGGGGTGTAAGCGGGAGGGCAGATACGCAGTATTTT.

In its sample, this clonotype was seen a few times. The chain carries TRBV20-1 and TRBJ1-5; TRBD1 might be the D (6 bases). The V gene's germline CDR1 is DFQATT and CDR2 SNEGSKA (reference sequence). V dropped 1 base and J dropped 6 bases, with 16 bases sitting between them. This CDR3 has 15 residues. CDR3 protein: CSARVGGGSFQPQHF. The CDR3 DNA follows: TGCAGTGCTAGAGTCGGGGGGGGCTCGTTTCAGCCCCAGCATTTT.

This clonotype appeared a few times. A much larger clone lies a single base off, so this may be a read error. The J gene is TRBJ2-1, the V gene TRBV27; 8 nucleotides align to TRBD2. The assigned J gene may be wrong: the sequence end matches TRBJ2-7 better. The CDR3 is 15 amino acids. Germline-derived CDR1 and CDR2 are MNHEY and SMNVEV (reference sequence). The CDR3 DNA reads TGTGCCAGCAGTTTACGTAGCGGGATCTACAATGAGCAGTACTTC. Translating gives CASSLRSGIYNEQYF.

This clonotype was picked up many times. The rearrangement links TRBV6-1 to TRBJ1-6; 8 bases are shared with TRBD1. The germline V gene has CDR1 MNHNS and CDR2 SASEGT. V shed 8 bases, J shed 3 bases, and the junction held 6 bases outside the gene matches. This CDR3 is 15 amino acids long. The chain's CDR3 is CASLRGRLYNSPLHF. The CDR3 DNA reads TGTGCCAGCCTCAGGGGGCGCCTCTATAATTCACCCCTCCACTTT.

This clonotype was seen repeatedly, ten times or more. The CDR3 reads CSVTTGYNEQFF. For the CDR3, the DNA is TGCAGCGTGACAACCGGCTACAATGAGCAGTTCTTC. V gene TRBV29-1 combines with J gene TRBJ2-1; D call uncertain. The CDR3 has 12 amino acids. Germline V lookup: CDR1 SQVTM, CDR2 ANQGSEA. V was trimmed by 6 bases and J by 3 bases, leaving 9 bases between them.

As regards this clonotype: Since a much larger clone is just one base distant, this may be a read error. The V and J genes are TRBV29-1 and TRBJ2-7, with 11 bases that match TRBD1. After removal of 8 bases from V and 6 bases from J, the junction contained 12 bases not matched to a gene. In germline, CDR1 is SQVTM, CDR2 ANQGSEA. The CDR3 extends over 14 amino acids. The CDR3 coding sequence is TGCAGCACTCGGGACAGGGGGTCTCCTGGCGAGCAGTACTTC. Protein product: CSTRDRGSPGEQYF.

The CDR3 reads CASSQDPAGAGETQYF. CDR3 bases: TGCGCCAGCAGCCAAGATCCTGCGGGTGCGGGGGAGACCCAGTACTTC. The chain has TRBV4-3 and TRBJ2-5; D is perhaps TRBD2 (6 bases). V lost 0 bases to trimming and J lost 5 bases, with 16 bases between them. The CDR3 length is 16 residues. Looked up from germline, CDR1 is LGHNA and CDR2 is YSLEER.

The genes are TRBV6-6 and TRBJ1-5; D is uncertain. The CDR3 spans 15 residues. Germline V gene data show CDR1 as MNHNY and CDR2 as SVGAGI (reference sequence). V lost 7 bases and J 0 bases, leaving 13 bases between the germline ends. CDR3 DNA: TGTGCCAGCACCCAATGGGTAAATAGCAATCAGCCCCAGCATTTT. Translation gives CASTQWVNSNQPQHF.

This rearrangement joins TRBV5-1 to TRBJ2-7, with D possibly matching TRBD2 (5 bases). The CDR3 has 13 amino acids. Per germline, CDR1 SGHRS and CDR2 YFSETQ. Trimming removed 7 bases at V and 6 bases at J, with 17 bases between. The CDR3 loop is CASGWRGRGEQYF. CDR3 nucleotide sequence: TGCGCCAGCGGCTGGAGAGGTCGGGGCGAGCAGTACTTC.

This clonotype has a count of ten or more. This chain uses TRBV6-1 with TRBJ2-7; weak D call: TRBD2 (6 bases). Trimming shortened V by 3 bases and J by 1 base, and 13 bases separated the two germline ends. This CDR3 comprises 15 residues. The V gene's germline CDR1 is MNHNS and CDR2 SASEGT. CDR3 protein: CASSEEGVGSYEQYF. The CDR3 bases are TGTGCCAGCAGTGAGGAGGGCGTAGGGTCCTACGAGCAGTACTTC.

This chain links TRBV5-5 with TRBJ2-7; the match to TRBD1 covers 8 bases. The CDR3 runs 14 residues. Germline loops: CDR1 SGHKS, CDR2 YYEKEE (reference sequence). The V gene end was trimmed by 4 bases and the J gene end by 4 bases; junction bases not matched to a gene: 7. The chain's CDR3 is CASSNIRGQYEQYF. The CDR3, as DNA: TGTGCCAGCAGCAACATCAGGGGGCAATACGAGCAGTACTTC.

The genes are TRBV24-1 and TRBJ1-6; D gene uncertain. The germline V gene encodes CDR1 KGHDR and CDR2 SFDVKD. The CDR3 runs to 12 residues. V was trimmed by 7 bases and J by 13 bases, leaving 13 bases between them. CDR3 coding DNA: TGTGCCACCAGGACTATCGGCGCCCCCCTCCACTTT. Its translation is CATRTIGAPLHF.

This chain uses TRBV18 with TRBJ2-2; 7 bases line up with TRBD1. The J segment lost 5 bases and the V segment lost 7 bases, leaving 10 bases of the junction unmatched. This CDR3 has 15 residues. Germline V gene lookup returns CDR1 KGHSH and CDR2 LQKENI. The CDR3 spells CASLPQTGRTGELFF. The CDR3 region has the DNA TGTGCCAGCTTGCCCCAGACAGGGCGGACCGGGGAGCTGTTTTTT.

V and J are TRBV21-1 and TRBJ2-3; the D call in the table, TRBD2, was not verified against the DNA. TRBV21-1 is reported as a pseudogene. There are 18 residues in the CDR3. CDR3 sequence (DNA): TGTGCCAGCAGCAAAGGACTAGCGGGAGGGCCTAAGGCAGATACGCAGTATTTT. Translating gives CASSKGLAGGPKADTQYF.

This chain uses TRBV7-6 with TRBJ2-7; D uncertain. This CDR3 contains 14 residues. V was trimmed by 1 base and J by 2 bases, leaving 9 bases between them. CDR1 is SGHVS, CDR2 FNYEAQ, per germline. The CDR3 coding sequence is TGTGCCAGCAGCTTAGGGACCAGTACCTACGAGCAGTACTTC. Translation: CASSLGTSTYEQYF.

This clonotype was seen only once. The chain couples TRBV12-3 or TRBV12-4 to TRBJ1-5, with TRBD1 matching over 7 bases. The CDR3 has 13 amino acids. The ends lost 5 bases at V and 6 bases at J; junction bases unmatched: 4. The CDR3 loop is CASSMTGSQPQHF. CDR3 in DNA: TGTGCCAGCAGTATGACAGGGAGTCAGCCCCAGCATTTT.

The CDR3 coding sequence is TGTGCCAGCAGTTTCGGACTCTCCTACGAGCAGTACTTC. Protein: CASSFGLSYEQYF. The chain employs TRBV6-2 or TRBV6-3 and TRBJ2-7; tentative D call: TRBD2 (5 bases). Germline-derived CDR1 and CDR2 are MNHEY and SVGEGT. V dropped 4 bases and J dropped 0 bases, with 7 bases sitting between them. The CDR3 sequence is 13 residues long.

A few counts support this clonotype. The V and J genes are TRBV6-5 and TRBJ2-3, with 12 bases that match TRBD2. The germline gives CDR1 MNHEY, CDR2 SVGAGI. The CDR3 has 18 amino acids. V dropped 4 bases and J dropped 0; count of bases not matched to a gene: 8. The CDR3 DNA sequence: TGTGCCAGCAGTTCCCGGACTAGCGGGGCGATAAGCACAGATACGCAGTATTTT. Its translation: CASSSRTSGAISTDTQYF.

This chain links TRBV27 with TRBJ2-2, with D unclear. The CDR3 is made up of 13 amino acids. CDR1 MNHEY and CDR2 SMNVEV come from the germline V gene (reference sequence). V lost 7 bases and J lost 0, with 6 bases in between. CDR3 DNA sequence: TGTGCCAGCACTTCCTCGAACACCGGGGAGCTGTTTTTT. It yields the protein CASTSSNTGELFF.

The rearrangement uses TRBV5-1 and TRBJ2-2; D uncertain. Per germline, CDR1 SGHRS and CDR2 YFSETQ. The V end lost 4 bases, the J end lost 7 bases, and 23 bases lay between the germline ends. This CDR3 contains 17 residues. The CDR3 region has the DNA TGCGCCAGCAGCCCGGGTGGCTCTCGTGTGTCATACGGGGAGCTGTTTTTT. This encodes CASSPGGSRVSYGELFF.